Listed below are T cell receptor beta chains from one sample, sequenced in a study of early T cells in non-severe SARS-CoV-2 infection. TCRdb processed the 5' RACE reads anew with MiXCR; each CDR3 protein has one entry. The profile covers around 77,000 distinct CDR3 sequences, with 14% appearing a single time and 3.9% taken by the ten largest. The sequencing used whole blood, collected at baseline. The receptors were gathered from an adult who was a healthcare worker with PCR-confirmed SARS-CoV-2 infection or an uninfected control (not recorded which). Both conserved end residues are part of each CDR3. Each record gives: D gene, J gene, clone size, V gene, CDR3 DNA, CDR3 protein. A D gene is named only where the DNA matches it firmly. Size tells how often a clone was seen (once, few, many) or the class of an expanded clone, and some rows leave it out.

d_call: TRBD2
j_call: TRBJ2-1
clone_size: few
v_call: TRBV20-1
cdr3_nt: TGCAGTGCTACACCCAGGACTAGCGGGAGGGTCGATGAGCAGTTCTTC
cdr3_aa: CSATPRTSGRVDEQFF

d_call: TRBD1
j_call: TRBJ2-3
clone_size: NA
v_call: TRBV6-1
cdr3_nt: TGTGCCATCAAGGACAGGCCTAGCACAGATACGCAGTATTTT
cdr3_aa: CAIKDRPSTDTQYF

d_call: TRBD2
j_call: TRBJ2-2
clone_size: few
v_call: TRBV9
cdr3_nt: TGTGCCAGCAGCTCACGCTCGGGGGGCGGGGAGCTGTTTTTT
cdr3_aa: CASSSRSGGGELFF

d_call: NA
j_call: TRBJ1-5
clone_size: few
v_call: TRBV28
cdr3_nt: TGTGCCACCGGCCACCGGGACCTCGATTATAGCAATCAGCCCCAGCATTTT
cdr3_aa: CATGHRDLDYSNQPQHF

d_call: NA
j_call: TRBJ1-1
clone_size: NA
v_call: TRBV20-1
cdr3_nt: TGCAGTGCTAGAGATCGGACGGGGCGCACTGAAGCTTTCTTT
cdr3_aa: CSARDRTGRTEAFF

d_call: NA
j_call: TRBJ2-1
clone_size: few
v_call: TRBV5-1
cdr3_nt: TGCGCCAGCAGCCCACACAGGGGACTAGTCAATGAGCAGTTCTTC
cdr3_aa: CASSPHRGLVNEQFF

d_call: TRBD2
j_call: TRBJ2-3
clone_size: few
v_call: TRBV28
cdr3_nt: TGTGCCAGCATCCCCTTTTGGGCTAGCGGGGATACGCAGTATTTT
cdr3_aa: CASIPFWASGDTQYF

d_call: NA
j_call: TRBJ2-2
clone_size: NA
v_call: TRBV6-9
cdr3_nt: TGTGCCAGCAGTTATTTGGCGAACACCGGGGAGCTGTTTTTT
cdr3_aa: CASSYLANTGELFF

d_call: NA
j_call: TRBJ1-2
clone_size: many
v_call: TRBV6-5
cdr3_nt: TGTGCCAGCTATCCCCAGGCTCGGGTTGAGGAGGGCTACACCTTC
cdr3_aa: CASYPQARVEEGYTF

d_call: NA
j_call: TRBJ1-5
clone_size: NA
v_call: TRBV19
cdr3_nt: TGTGCCAGTAGTAGAGGGGATGTCCCAAATCAGCCCCAGCATTTT
cdr3_aa: CASSRGDVPNQPQHF

d_call: NA
j_call: TRBJ2-1
clone_size: few
v_call: TRBV6-5
cdr3_nt: TGTGCCAGCAGCAGACCCGGGCCCCTGGGATCAATAGAGCAGTTCTTC
cdr3_aa: CASSRPGPLGSIEQFF

d_call: TRBD2
j_call: TRBJ2-1
clone_size: few
v_call: TRBV27
cdr3_nt: TGTGCCAGCAGTCCGAGGACTAGCCCCACCTCCTACAATGAGCAGTTCTTC
cdr3_aa: CASSPRTSPTSYNEQFF

d_call: NA
j_call: TRBJ1-4
clone_size: few
v_call: TRBV5-1
cdr3_nt: TGCGCCAGCCAGGAGGGTGGACCTAATGAAAAACTGTTTTTT
cdr3_aa: CASQEGGPNEKLFF

d_call: TRBD1
j_call: TRBJ2-7
clone_size: many
v_call: TRBV4-1
cdr3_nt: TGCGCCAGCAGCCAGCCGGGACAGGGGAGTCTCGAGCAGTACTTC
cdr3_aa: CASSQPGQGSLEQYF

d_call: TRBD2
j_call: TRBJ2-1
clone_size: NA
v_call: TRBV18
cdr3_nt: TGTGCCAGCTCAGAAGCGGGAGGGCCCTACAATGAGCAGTTCTTC
cdr3_aa: CASSEAGGPYNEQFF

d_call: NA
j_call: TRBJ2-2
clone_size: many
v_call: TRBV24-1
cdr3_nt: TGTGCCACCAAGGGGACGAACACCGGGGAGCTGTTTTTT
cdr3_aa: CATKGTNTGELFF

d_call: TRBD1
j_call: TRBJ1-2
clone_size: NA
v_call: TRBV10-3
cdr3_nt: TGTGCCATCGGCTTACAGGGGACTAACTATGGCTACACCTTC
cdr3_aa: CAIGLQGTNYGYTF

d_call: NA
j_call: TRBJ2-2
clone_size: few
v_call: TRBV7-6
cdr3_nt: TGTGCCAGCAGCTATGAGAGCGCGAACACCGGGGAGCTGTTTTTT
cdr3_aa: CASSYESANTGELFF

d_call: NA
j_call: TRBJ2-7
clone_size: few
v_call: TRBV7-9
cdr3_nt: TGTGCCAGCAGCTTAGGTTGGGGCAGACCCTACGAGCAGTACTTC
cdr3_aa: CASSLGWGRPYEQYF

d_call: NA
j_call: TRBJ2-3
clone_size: few
v_call: TRBV9
cdr3_nt: TGTGCCAGCAGCGTAGAAGGAGGGGATAGCACAGATACGCAGTATTTT
cdr3_aa: CASSVEGGDSTDTQYF

d_call: TRBD2
j_call: TRBJ2-1
clone_size: few
v_call: TRBV18
cdr3_nt: TGTGCCAGCTCATCTCAACTAGCGGGAGGGCCCGACAATGAGCAGTTCTTC
cdr3_aa: CASSSQLAGGPDNEQFF

d_call: NA
j_call: TRBJ1-5
clone_size: few
v_call: TRBV4-1
cdr3_nt: TGCGCCAGCAGCCAGAGGACAGATAGCAATCAGCCCCAGCATTTT
cdr3_aa: CASSQRTDSNQPQHF

d_call: NA
j_call: TRBJ1-2
clone_size: many
v_call: TRBV28
cdr3_nt: TGTGCCAGCAGTTTGACCGGGGCCCGAGGCAGCTATGGCTACACCTTC
cdr3_aa: CASSLTGARGSYGYTF

d_call: TRBD2
j_call: TRBJ2-5
clone_size: few
v_call: TRBV3-1
cdr3_nt: TGTGCCAGCAGCCAAGTGGGGGGGATAGAGACCCAGTACTTC
cdr3_aa: CASSQVGGIETQYF

d_call: TRBD2
j_call: TRBJ2-1
clone_size: NA
v_call: TRBV20-1
cdr3_nt: TGCAGTGCTAGAGTGGGCTTCGACTACTCGTGGCGGGAGGATGGAACCAATGAGCAGTTCTTC
cdr3_aa: CSARVGFDYSWREDGTNEQFF

d_call: TRBD2
j_call: TRBJ2-1
clone_size: many
v_call: TRBV2
cdr3_nt: TGTGCCAGCAGGCGTACTAGCGGGAACATAAATGAGCAGTTCTTC
cdr3_aa: CASRRTSGNINEQFF

d_call: TRBD2
j_call: TRBJ2-2
clone_size: few
v_call: TRBV28
cdr3_nt: TGTGCCAGCAGTAAAACTAGCGGCGGGGAGCTGTTTTTT
cdr3_aa: CASSKTSGGELFF

d_call: TRBD2
j_call: TRBJ2-1
clone_size: few
v_call: TRBV28
cdr3_nt: TGTGCCAGCAGTTCTAGCGGGAGGTCCTCCAATGAGCAGTTCTTC
cdr3_aa: CASSSSGRSSNEQFF

d_call: TRBD1
j_call: TRBJ1-2
clone_size: few
v_call: TRBV28
cdr3_nt: TGTGCCAGCAGTTTACCGGATACAGGGGGCGGAATGTATGGCTACACCTTC
cdr3_aa: CASSLPDTGGGMYGYTF

d_call: NA
j_call: TRBJ1-1
clone_size: few
v_call: TRBV6-4
cdr3_nt: TGTGCCAGCAGCAGGGAGGTGAACACTGAAGCTTTCTTT
cdr3_aa: CASSREVNTEAFF

d_call: NA
j_call: TRBJ2-7
clone_size: NA
v_call: TRBV2
cdr3_nt: TGTGCCACCAGGGGGGGCGTGAGCTCCTACGAGCAGTACTTC
cdr3_aa: CATRGGVSSYEQYF

d_call: NA
j_call: TRBJ2-4
clone_size: few
v_call: TRBV11-2
cdr3_nt: TGTGCCAGCAGCTTAGCCCAGAACATTCAGTACTTC
cdr3_aa: CASSLAQNIQYF

d_call: TRBD1
j_call: TRBJ2-7
clone_size: NA
v_call: TRBV28
cdr3_nt: TGTGCCAGCAGTCTTAGGACAGGGGGAGCGTACGAGCAGTACTTC
cdr3_aa: CASSLRTGGAYEQYF

d_call: NA
j_call: TRBJ1-5
clone_size: few
v_call: TRBV29-1
cdr3_nt: TGCAGCGTTGGGGGGGCCATAAATCAGCCCCAGCATTTT
cdr3_aa: CSVGGAINQPQHF

d_call: NA
j_call: TRBJ2-7
clone_size: few
v_call: TRBV7-2
cdr3_nt: TGTGCCAGCAGCGAAACCGGGACGCCAACCTACGAGCAGTACTTC
cdr3_aa: CASSETGTPTYEQYF

d_call: NA
j_call: TRBJ2-2
clone_size: many
v_call: TRBV7-9
cdr3_nt: TGTGCCAGCAGCTTAACTCAGGTTTACACCGGGGAGCTGTTTTTT
cdr3_aa: CASSLTQVYTGELFF

d_call: TRBD1
j_call: TRBJ2-3
clone_size: NA
v_call: TRBV27
cdr3_nt: TGTGCCAGCAGTCCTCTCGGACAGGGGGCAAGCGATACGCAGTATTTT
cdr3_aa: CASSPLGQGASDTQYF

d_call: NA
j_call: TRBJ2-3
clone_size: NA
v_call: TRBV28
cdr3_nt: TGTGCCAGCAGTCCTCGGACAGGAGGAGGGGGTACGCAGTATTTT
cdr3_aa: CASSPRTGGGGTQYF

d_call: TRBD2
j_call: TRBJ2-5
clone_size: NA
v_call: TRBV6-6
cdr3_nt: TGTGCCAGCAGACCTCGACTAGCCGGCGCGGAGACCCAGTACTTC
cdr3_aa: CASRPRLAGAETQYF

d_call: NA
j_call: TRBJ2-7
clone_size: many
v_call: TRBV28
cdr3_nt: TGTGCCAGCAGTTTTTATGGGACGGCGAGGAACAACGAGCAGTACTTC
cdr3_aa: CASSFYGTARNNEQYF

d_call: NA
j_call: TRBJ2-3
clone_size: few
v_call: TRBV28
cdr3_nt: TGTGCCAGCAGAGGCAGGGGGGCAGATACGCAGTATTTT
cdr3_aa: CASRGRGADTQYF